Sequencing of this T cell receptor beta chain was carried out in a study of blood T cell repertoires in COVID-19. V gave up 5 bases and J gave up 9 bases; unmatched junction bases: 23. Per the germline V gene, CDR1 is KGHDR and CDR2 is SFDVKD. The CDR3 totals 19 residues. Libraries were prepared by immunoSEQ multiplex PCR; TCRdb keeps only in-frame clonotypes and omits some of them. This table has around 240,000 clones, about 82% appearing once. In terms of age and location, participants ranged from about 18 to 95 years and lived in 24 US areas. The clonotype comes from a woman aged 45-60 years who had recovered from COVID-19. Sequencing was done on a sample of PBMCs or T cells enriched from blood (not recorded which). This rearrangement joins TRBV24-1 to TRBJ2-1; 8 bases fit TRBD2. In DNA form, the CDR3 reads TGTGCCACCAGTGCCCCCCCGGGAGGGCTGGGAGGTAGGGTCGGTGAGCAGTTCTTC. Protein product: CATSAPPGGLGGRVGEQFF.